The T cell receptor (beta chain) described here comes from a study of blood T cell repertoires in COVID-19. Study-level information: Sample material is recorded as cDNA or gDNA derived from T cells, B-cell-depleted T cells, or PBMCs.

In the original processing: Estimation of nucleated cell counts was performed using reference gene primer amplification. Profiled with immunoSEQ multiplex PCR; TCRdb holds only in-frame clones, not every one. V, J and clone size derive from that table, while D and trimming were established from the DNA sequence. The sample yields 250,000 or so clones, approximately 80% seen once. Participants spanned ages about 18 to 100 years and resided in roughly 22 US areas. Categorization into cohorts depended on clinical history that participants reported. Trimming stripped 1 base from V and 3 bases from J, with 17 bases between. Germline lookup yields CDR1 SNHLY and CDR2 FYNNEI. The CDR3 sequence is 17 residues long.

Sequenced: PBMCs or T cells enriched from blood (not recorded which). The V call is TRBV2, the J call TRBJ2-3; possible D gene TRBD1, 5 bases. This receptor was identified in a man between 60 and 75 years old who had recovered from COVID-19. This CDR3 is CASSEGGLGPITDTQYF. CDR3 sequence (DNA): TGTGCCAGCAGTGAAGGTGGTTTGGGGCCAATAACAGATACGCAGTATTTT.